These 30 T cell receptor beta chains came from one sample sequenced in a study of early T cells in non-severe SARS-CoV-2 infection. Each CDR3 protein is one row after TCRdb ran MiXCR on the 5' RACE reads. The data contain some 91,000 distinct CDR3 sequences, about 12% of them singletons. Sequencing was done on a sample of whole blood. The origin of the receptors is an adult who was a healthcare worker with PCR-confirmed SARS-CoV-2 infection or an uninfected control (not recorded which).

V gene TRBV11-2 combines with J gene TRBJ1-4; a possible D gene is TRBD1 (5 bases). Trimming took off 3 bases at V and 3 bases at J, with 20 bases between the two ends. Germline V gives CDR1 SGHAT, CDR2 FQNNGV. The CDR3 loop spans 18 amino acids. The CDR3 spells CASSLGQLLGASNEKLFF. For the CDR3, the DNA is TGTGCCAGCAGCTTGGGGCAACTTTTAGGGGCCTCTAATGAAAAACTGTTTTTT.

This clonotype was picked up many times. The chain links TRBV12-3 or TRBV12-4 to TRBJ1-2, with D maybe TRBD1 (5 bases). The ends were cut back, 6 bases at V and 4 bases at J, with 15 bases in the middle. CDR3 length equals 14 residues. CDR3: CASSREGNLYGYTF. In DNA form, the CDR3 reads TGTGCCAGCAGCAGGGAGGGGAACCTCTATGGCTACACCTTC.

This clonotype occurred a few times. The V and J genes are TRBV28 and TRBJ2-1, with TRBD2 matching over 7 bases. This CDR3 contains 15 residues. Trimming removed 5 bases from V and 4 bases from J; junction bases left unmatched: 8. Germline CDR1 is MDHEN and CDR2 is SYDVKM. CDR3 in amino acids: CASSNQRGAYNEQFF. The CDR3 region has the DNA TGTGCCAGCAGTAACCAGCGGGGCGCATACAATGAGCAGTTCTTC.

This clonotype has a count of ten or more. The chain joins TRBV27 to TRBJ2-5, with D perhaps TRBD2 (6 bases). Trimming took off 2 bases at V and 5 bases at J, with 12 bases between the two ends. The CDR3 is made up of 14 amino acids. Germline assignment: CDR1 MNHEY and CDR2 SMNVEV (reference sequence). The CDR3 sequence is CASSLMRGLETQYF. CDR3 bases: TGTGCCAGCAGTTTAATGCGGGGACTGGAGACCCAGTACTTC.

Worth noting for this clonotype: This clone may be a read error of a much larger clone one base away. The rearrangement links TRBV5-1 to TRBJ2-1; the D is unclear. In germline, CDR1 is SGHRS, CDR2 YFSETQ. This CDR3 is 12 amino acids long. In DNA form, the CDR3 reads TGCCCCAGCTCCGAGACTTACAATGAGCAGTTCTTC. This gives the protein CPSSETYNEQFF.

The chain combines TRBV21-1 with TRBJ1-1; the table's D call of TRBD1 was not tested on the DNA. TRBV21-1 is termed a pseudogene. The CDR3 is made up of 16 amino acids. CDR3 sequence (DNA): TGTGCCAGCAGCAAAGCCGGGACAGGATTCAACACTGAAGCTTTCTTT. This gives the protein CASSKAGTGFNTEAFF.

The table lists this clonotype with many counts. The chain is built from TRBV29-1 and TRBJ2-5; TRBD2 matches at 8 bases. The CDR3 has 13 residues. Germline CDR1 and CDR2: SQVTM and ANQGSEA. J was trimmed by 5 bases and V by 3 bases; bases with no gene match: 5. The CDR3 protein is CSVDSSGVETQYF. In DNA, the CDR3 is TGCAGCGTTGATAGTAGCGGGGTCGAGACCCAGTACTTC.

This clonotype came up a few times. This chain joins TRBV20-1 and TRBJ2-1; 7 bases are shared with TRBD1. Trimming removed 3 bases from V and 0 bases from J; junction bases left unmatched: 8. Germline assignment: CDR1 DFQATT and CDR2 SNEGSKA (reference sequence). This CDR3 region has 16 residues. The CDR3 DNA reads TGCAGTGCTAGGGGGACAGAGGGGTTCTCCTACAATGAGCAGTTCTTC. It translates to CSARGTEGFSYNEQFF.

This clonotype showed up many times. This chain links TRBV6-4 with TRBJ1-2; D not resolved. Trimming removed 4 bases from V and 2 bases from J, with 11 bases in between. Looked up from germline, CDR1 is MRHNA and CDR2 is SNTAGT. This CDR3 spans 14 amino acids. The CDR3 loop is CASSVEAGNYGYTF. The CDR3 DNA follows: TGTGCCAGCAGTGTGGAGGCGGGGAACTATGGCTACACCTTC.

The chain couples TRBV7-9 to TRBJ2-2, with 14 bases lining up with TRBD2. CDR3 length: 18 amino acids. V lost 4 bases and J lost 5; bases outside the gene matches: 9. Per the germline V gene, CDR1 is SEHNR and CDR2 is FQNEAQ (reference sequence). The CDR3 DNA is TGTGCCAGCAGCTCCCCCGGACTAGCGGGGGGTGGAACCGGGGAGCTGTTTTTT. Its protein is CASSSPGLAGGGTGELFF.

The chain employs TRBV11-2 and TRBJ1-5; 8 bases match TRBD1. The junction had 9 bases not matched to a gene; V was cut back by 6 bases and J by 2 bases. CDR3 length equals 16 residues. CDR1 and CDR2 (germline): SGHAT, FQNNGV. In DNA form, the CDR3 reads TGTGCCAGCAGTGGACAGGGAGGATATGGCAATCAGCCCCAGCATTTT. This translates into CASSGQGGYGNQPQHF.

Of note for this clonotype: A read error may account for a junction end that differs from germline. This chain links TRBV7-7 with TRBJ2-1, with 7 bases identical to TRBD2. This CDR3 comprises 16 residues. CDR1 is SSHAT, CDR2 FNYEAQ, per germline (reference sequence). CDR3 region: CASSLGPSGPYNEQFF. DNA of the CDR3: TGTGCTAGCAGCTTAGGTCCTAGCGGCCCCTACAATGAGCAGTTCTTC.

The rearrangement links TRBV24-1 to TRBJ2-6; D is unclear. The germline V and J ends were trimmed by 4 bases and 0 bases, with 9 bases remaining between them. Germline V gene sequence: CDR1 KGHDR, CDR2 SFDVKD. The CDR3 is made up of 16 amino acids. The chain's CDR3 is CATSEYSDSGANVLTF. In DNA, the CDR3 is TGTGCCACCAGTGAATATTCCGACTCTGGGGCCAACGTCCTGACTTTC.

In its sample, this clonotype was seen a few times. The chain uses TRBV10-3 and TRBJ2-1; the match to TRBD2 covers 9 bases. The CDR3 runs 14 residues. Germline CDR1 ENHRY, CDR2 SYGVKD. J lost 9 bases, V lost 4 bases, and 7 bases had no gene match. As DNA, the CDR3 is TGTGCCATCAGTGTCCGGACTAGCGATAGTGAGCAGTTCTTC. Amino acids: CAISVRTSDSEQFF.

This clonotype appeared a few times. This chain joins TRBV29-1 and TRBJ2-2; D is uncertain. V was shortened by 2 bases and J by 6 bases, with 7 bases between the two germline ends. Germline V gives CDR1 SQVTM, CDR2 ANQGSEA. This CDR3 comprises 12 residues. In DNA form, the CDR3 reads TGCAGCGTTGAACGAGGCTCCGGGGAGCTGTTTTTT. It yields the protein CSVERGSGELFF.

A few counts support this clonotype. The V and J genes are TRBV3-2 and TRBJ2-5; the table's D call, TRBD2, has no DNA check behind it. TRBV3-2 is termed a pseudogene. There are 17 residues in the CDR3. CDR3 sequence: CASMERGGMCSQETQYF. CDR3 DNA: TGTGCCAGCATGGAGCGGGGGGGCATGTGTTCCCAAGAGACCCAGTACTTC.

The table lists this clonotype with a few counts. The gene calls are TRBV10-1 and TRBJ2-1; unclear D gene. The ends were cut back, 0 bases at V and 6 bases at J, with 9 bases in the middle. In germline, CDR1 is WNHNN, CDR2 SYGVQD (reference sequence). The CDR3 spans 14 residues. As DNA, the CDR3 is TGCGCCAGCAGTGAGTCGGCCAGGACCAATGAGCAGTTCTTC. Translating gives CASSESARTNEQFF.

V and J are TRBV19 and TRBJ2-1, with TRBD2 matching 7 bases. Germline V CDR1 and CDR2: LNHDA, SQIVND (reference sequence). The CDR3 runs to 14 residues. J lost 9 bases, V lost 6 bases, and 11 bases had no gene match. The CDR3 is CASSPGGKPSEQFF. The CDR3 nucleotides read TGTGCCAGTAGCCCGGGGGGTAAACCTTCTGAGCAGTTCTTC.

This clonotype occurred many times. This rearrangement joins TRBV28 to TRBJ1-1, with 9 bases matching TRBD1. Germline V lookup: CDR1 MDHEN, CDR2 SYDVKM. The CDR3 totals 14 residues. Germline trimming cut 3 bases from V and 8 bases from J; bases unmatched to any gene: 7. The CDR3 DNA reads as TGTGCCAGCAGTTTTTTTGGGGGACAGGGCGAAGCTTTCTTT. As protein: CASSFFGGQGEAFF.

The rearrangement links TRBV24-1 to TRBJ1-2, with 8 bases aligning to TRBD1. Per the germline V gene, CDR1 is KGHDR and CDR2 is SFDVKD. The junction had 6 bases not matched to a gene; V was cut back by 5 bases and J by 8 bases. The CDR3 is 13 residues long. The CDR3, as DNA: TGTGCCACCAGTGCAGGGGGCTCAAACGGCTACACCTTC. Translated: CATSAGGSNGYTF.

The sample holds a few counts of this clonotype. The CDR3 spells CASSFGLTETQYF. In nucleotides, the CDR3 is TGTGCCAGCAGCTTTGGACTAACGGAGACCCAGTACTTC. This rearrangement joins TRBV11-2 to TRBJ2-5; tentative D call: TRBD2 (6 bases). V lost 3 bases and J 5 bases, leaving 10 bases between the germline ends. The CDR3 extends over 13 amino acids. Germline loops: CDR1 SGHAT, CDR2 FQNNGV. Combining the CDR3 with reference TRBV11-2 and TRBJ2-5 gives the whole variable domain EAGVAQSPRYKIIEKRQSVAFWCNPISGHATLYWYQQILGQGPKLLIQFQNNGVVDDSQLPKDRFSAERLKGVDSTLKIQPAKLEDSAVYLCASSFGLTETQYFGPGTRLLVL.

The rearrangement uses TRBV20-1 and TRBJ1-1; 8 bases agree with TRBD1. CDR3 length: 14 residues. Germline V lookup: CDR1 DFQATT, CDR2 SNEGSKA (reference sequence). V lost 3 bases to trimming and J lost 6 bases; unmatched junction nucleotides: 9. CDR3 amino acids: CSASVWQGAAEAFF. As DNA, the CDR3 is TGCAGTGCTAGCGTTTGGCAGGGGGCCGCTGAAGCTTTCTTT.

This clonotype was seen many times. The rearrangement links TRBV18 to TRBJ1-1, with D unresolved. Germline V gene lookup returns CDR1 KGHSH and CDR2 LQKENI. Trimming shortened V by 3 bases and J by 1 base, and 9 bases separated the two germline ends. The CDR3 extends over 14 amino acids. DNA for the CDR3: TGTGCCAGCTCACCGTCGGGGAGGAACACTGAAGCTTTCTTT. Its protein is CASSPSGRNTEAFF.

CDR3 bases: TGTGCCAGCAACAGGGCAGCAAATGAGCAGTTCTTC. Translation: CASNRAANEQFF. The gene calls are TRBV2 and TRBJ2-1, with D tentatively TRBD1 (6 bases). CDR3 length: 12 residues. Trimming removed 7 bases at V and 7 bases at J, with 11 bases between. Looked up from germline, CDR1 is SNHLY and CDR2 is FYNNEI. Full variable domain (missing parts from reference TRBV2 and TRBJ2-1): EPEVTQTPSHQVTQMGQEVILRCVPISNHLYFYWYRQILGQKVEFLVSFYNNEISEKSEIFDDQFSVERPDGSNFTLKIRSTKLEDSAMYFCASNRAANEQFFGPGTRLTVL.

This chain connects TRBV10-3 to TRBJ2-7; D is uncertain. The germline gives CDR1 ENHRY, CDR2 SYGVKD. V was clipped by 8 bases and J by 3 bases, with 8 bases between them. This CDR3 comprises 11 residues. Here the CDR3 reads CAISDLYEQYF. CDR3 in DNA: TGTGCCATCTCCGATCTCTACGAGCAGTACTTC.

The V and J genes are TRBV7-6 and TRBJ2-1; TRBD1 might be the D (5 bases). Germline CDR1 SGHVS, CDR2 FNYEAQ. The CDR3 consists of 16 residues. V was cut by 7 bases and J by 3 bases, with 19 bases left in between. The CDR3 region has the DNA TGTGCCAGCATAAATAAGGGCCAGGGCGACTACAATGAGCAGTTCTTC. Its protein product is CASINKGQGDYNEQFF.

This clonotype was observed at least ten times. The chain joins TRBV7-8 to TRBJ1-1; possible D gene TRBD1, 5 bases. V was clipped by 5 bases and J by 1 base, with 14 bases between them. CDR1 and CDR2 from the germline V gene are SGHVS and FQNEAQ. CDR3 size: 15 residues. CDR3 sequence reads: CASSPRTTQNTEAFF. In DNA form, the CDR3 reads TGTGCCAGCAGCCCCCGGACAACTCAGAACACTGAAGCTTTCTTT.

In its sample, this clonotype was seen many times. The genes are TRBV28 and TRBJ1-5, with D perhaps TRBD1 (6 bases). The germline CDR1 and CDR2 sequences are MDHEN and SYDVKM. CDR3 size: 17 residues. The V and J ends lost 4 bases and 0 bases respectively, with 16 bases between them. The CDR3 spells CASSSGAFGYSNQPQHF. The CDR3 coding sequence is TGTGCCAGCAGTTCGGGGGCTTTCGGGTATAGCAATCAGCCCCAGCATTTT.

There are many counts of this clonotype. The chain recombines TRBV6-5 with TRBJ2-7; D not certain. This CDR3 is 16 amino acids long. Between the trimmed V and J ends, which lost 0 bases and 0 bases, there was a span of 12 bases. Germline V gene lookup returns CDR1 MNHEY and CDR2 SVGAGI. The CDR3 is CASSYSRRASSYEQYF. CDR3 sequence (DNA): TGTGCCAGCAGTTACTCAAGACGGGCGAGCTCCTACGAGCAGTACTTC.

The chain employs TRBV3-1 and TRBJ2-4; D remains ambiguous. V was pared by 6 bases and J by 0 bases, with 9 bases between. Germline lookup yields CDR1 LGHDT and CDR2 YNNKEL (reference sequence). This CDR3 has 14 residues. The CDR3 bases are TGTGCCAGCAGGAGCAGTTTAGCCAAAAACATTCAGTACTTC. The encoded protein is CASRSSLAKNIQYF.